What follows are 11 T cell receptor beta chains derived from one specimen sequenced in a study of OX40 agonist ivuxolimab in advanced cancers. Libraries were prepared by immunoSEQ multiplex PCR; TCRdb keeps only in-frame clonotypes and omits some of them. The sample records 17,000 or so clones, 73% being singletons. The specimen was CD4+ or CD8+ T cells sorted from blood, collected in a trial of the OX40 agonist ivuxolimab. Receptors originate from an adult with an advanced solid tumor such as melanoma, head and neck, liver or kidney cancer.

The gene calls are TRBV30 and TRBJ2-1; D gene ambiguous. Germline V gene sequence: CDR1 GTSNPN, CDR2 SVGIG (reference sequence). Trimming took 2 bases from V and 1 from J, leaving 6 bases between them. The CDR3 covers 13 residues. DNA of the CDR3: TGTGCCTGGAGTCTAGGTTCCTACAATGAGCAGTTCTTC. As protein: CAWSLGSYNEQFF.

CDR3 in amino acids: CASSQTGTVNEQFF. DNA for the CDR3: TGTGCCAGCAGTCAGACCGGGACTGTCAATGAGCAGTTCTTC. The rearrangement uses TRBV6-4 and TRBJ2-1; maybe TRBD2 (6 bases). CDR3 length: 14 amino acids. The germline V gene has CDR1 MRHNA and CDR2 SNTAGT. Trimming pared 5 bases from V and 6 bases from J, leaving 14 bases between.

The V call is TRBV10-3, the J call TRBJ2-2, with 9 positions matching TRBD1. Germline values: CDR1 ENHRY, CDR2 SYGVKD. With 8 bases clipped from V and 1 base from J, the junction kept 5 bases outside the gene matches. CDR3 length: 15 residues. DNA of the CDR3: TGTGCCATCCCGGGACAGGGCGGGAACACCGGGGAGCTGTTTTTT. Protein sequence: CAIPGQGGNTGELFF.

This sequence joins TRBV6-1 and TRBJ2-7; D unclear. The germline gives CDR1 MNHNS, CDR2 SASEGT. V was cut by 2 bases and J by 2 bases, with 10 bases left in between. This CDR3 region has 14 residues. The CDR3 DNA reads TGTGCCAGCAGTGAATATGGACGGACCTACGAGCAGTACTTC. Its protein product is CASSEYGRTYEQYF.

J is TRBJ2-7 and V is TRBV4-1; 13 bases align to TRBD2. CDR1 is MGHRA and CDR2 is YSYEKL in the germline V gene. CDR3 size: 16 residues. V was pared by 0 bases and J by 6 bases, with 5 bases of the junction left unmatched. For the CDR3, the DNA is TGCGCCAGCAGCCAAGAGCCGCGACTAGCGGGAGGCGAGCAGTACTTC. Protein sequence: CASSQEPRLAGGEQYF.

This clone was detected a few times. V gene TRBV10-1 combines with J gene TRBJ2-7, with TRBD2 matching 10 bases. The J segment lost 12 bases and the V segment lost 4 bases, leaving 6 bases of the junction unmatched. The CDR3 has 12 residues. CDR1 and CDR2 (germline): WNHNN, SYGVQD (reference sequence). The DNA for the CDR3 is TGCGCCAGCAGTGGGCTAGCGGGAGTATGGTACTTC. Translation gives CASSGLAGVWYF.

CDR3 sequence: CSARESGYTF. CDR3 sequence (DNA): TGCAGTGCTAGAGAGTCCGGCTACACCTTC. V usage is TRBV20-1 and J usage is TRBJ1-2; unclear D gene. This CDR3 is built from 10 residues. V lost 0 bases and J lost 8, with 4 bases in between. Germline values: CDR1 DFQATT, CDR2 SNEGSKA (reference sequence).

The chain combines TRBV27 with TRBJ1-1; TRBD1 might be the D (6 bases). From germline, CDR1 is MNHEY and CDR2 SMNVEV (reference sequence). The CDR3 covers 12 residues. With 9 bases removed from V and 8 bases from J, the gap between germline ends came to 16 bases. CDR3 coding DNA: TGTGCCAGTAGGGGGACCCAAAGAGAAGCTTTCTTT. It yields the protein CASRGTQREAFF.

The gene calls are TRBV6-6 and TRBJ1-5, with 7 bases that match TRBD1. This CDR3 contains 16 residues. Germline CDR1 MNHNY, CDR2 SVGAGI (reference sequence). The V segment lost 4 bases and the J segment 0 bases; nucleotides outside the gene matches: 6. CDR3 amino acids: CASSSDREDSNQPQHF. In DNA, the CDR3 is TGTGCCAGCAGTTCAGACAGGGAAGATAGCAATCAGCCCCAGCATTTT.

The V gene is TRBV7-3, the J gene TRBJ1-4; TRBD1 is a possible D gene (5 bases). Germline V gene data show CDR1 as SGHTA and CDR2 as FQGTGA. With 5 bases removed from V and 0 bases from J, the gap between germline ends came to 13 bases. The CDR3 extends over 16 amino acids. The CDR3: CASSLMRGSTNEKLFF. CDR3 nucleotides: TGTGCCAGCAGCCTGATGCGGGGGTCAACTAATGAAAAACTGTTTTTT.

The CDR3 sequence: CASSIGPGPRDTQYF. The CDR3, as DNA: TGTGCCAGTAGTATAGGACCCGGACCGAGAGATACGCAGTATTTT. V is TRBV19 and J is TRBJ2-3; D not certain. The germline CDR1 and CDR2 sequences are LNHDA and SQIVND (reference sequence). V lost 1 base and J 5 bases, leaving 13 bases between the germline ends. This CDR3 has 15 residues.